One and the same sample provided the 8 T cell receptor beta chains below, sequenced in a study of tumor-infiltrating lymphocytes in glioblastoma multiforme. TCRB libraries came from RNA via three nested multiplex PCR rounds. MiXCR, applied by TCRdb to the multiplex PCR reads, yields one record per CDR3 protein. The sample includes 9,000 to 13,000 distinct CDR3 sequences, 65% to 75% of them seen just once. Sequencing used brain tumor tissue. The receptors here all came from a male donor with glioblastoma.

The genes are TRBV6-1 and TRBJ2-7, with D possibly TRBD2 on 6 matching bases. Germline-derived CDR1 and CDR2 are MNHNS and SASEGT. This CDR3 has 15 residues. The V gene lost 4 bases and the J gene lost 1 base, with 14 bases spanning the gap. The CDR3 loop reads CASSALMGGSYEQYF. The CDR3 DNA is TGTGCCAGCAGTGCCCTGATGGGGGGATCCTACGAGCAGTACTTC.

Points on this clonotype: A read error may be the cause here, since a much bigger clone is one base away. The chain recombines TRBV11-2 with TRBJ2-7, with TRBD1 identical over 10 bases. Germline V gene data show CDR1 as SGHAT and CDR2 as FQNNGV. The CDR3 runs 18 residues. CDR3 loop: CVSSTLQLTGGPIRGQYF. The CDR3 DNA reads as TGTGTCAGCAGCACTCTTCAACTGACAGGGGGCCCTATACGGGGGCAGTACTTC. The full variable domain, completed using reference TRBV11-2 and TRBJ2-7, is EAGVAQSPRYKIIEKRQSVAFWCNPISGHATLYWYQQILGQGPKLLIQFQNNGVVDDSQLPKDRFSAERLKGVDSTLKIQPAKLEDSAVYLCVSSTLQLTGGPIRGQYFGPGTRLTVT.

As DNA, the CDR3 is TGCAGTGCTAGACGAGGAACTGATTACTACGAGCAGTACTTC. The encoded protein is CSARRGTDYYEQYF. V and J are TRBV20-1 and TRBJ2-7; D ambiguous. The germline V gene has CDR1 DFQATT and CDR2 SNEGSKA (reference sequence). This CDR3 is built from 14 residues. Trimming removed 2 bases from V and 3 bases from J, with 14 bases in between.

On this clonotype: An end of the junction does not agree with germline; a read error may underlie this. The chain is built from TRBV5-1 and TRBJ2-2; unclear D gene. This CDR3 is built from 15 residues. Germline CDR1 reads SGHRS; CDR2 reads YFSETQ. The CDR3 protein is CASSLFQVNTWELFF. The CDR3 DNA reads TGCGCTAGCAGCTTGTTCCAGGTTAACACCTGGGAGCTGTTTTTT.

Regarding this clonotype: A read error may be the cause here, since a much bigger clone is one base away. This sequence joins TRBV24-1 and TRBJ1-2, with 9 bases fitting TRBD1. Per germline, CDR1 KGHDR and CDR2 SFDVKD. With 8 bases clipped from V and 5 bases from J, the junction kept 14 bases outside the gene matches. The CDR3 sequence is 16 residues long. For the CDR3, the DNA is TGTGCCACCAATGACCTGGACAGGGGCGGTGGATATGGCTACACCTTC. This encodes CATNDLDRGGGYGYTF.

The chain links TRBV11-2 to TRBJ2-1; TRBD2 is a possible D gene (5 bases). CDR1 SGHAT and CDR2 FQNNGV come from the germline V gene. V lost 1 base, J lost 7 bases, and 14 bases lay in between. The CDR3 has 15 amino acids. CDR3 protein: CASSLAASSCNEQFF. CDR3 nucleotide sequence: TGTGCCAGCAGCTTAGCGGCTAGCTCCTGTAATGAGCAGTTCTTC.

Of note for this clonotype: One junction end does not reproduce the germline sequence, and a read error may be involved. This sequence joins TRBV29-1 and TRBJ2-7; D perhaps matches TRBD1 (6 bases). The CDR3 totals 12 residues. Germline V gene sequence: CDR1 SQVTM, CDR2 ANQGSEA. The CDR3 reads CSVRQAAYGQHF. In DNA form, the CDR3 reads TGTAGCGTCCGACAGGCTGCCTACGGGCAGCACTTC.

The chain carries TRBV4-1 and TRBJ2-7; unclear D gene. Germline V gene lookup returns CDR1 MGHRA and CDR2 YSYEKL. There are 15 residues in the CDR3. V dropped 0 bases and J dropped 2 bases, with 11 bases sitting between them. The DNA for the CDR3 is TGCGCCAGCAGCCAAGACCCCAACATCCCCTACGAGCAGTACTTC. It translates to CASSQDPNIPYEQYF.